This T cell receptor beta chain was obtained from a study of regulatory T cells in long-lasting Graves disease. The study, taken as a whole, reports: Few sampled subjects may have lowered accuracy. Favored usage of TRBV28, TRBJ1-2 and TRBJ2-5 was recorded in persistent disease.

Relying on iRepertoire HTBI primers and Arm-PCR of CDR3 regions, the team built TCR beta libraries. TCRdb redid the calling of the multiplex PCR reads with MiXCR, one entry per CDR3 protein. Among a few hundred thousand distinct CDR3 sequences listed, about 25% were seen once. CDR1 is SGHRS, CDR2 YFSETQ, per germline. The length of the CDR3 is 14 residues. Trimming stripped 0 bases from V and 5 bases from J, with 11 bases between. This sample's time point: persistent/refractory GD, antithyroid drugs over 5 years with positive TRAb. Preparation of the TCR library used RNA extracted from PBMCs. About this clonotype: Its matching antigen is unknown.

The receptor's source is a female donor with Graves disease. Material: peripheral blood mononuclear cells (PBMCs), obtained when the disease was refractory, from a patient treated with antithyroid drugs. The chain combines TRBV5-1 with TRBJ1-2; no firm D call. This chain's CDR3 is CASSLAEREYGYTF. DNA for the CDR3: TGCGCCAGCAGCTTGGCCGAAAGGGAGTATGGCTACACCTTC.